Below, 5 T cell receptor beta chains from the same sample are listed, as sequenced in a study of blood T cell repertoires in COVID-19. Clones were sequenced by immunoSEQ multiplex PCR, and TCRdb holds only the in-frame ones, with some missing. The top ten hold approximately 1.3% of the sample, which has 85,000 to 90,000 clones, about 88% seen once. The sequencing input was peripheral blood. These receptors all come from an elderly man with active or convalescent COVID-19.

The chain joins TRBV4-1 to TRBJ1-4; D is perhaps TRBD1 (5 bases). Germline CDR1 MGHRA, CDR2 YSYEKL. Deletions cut 0 bases from V and 10 bases from J, with 15 bases between. There are 15 residues in the CDR3. CDR3 sequence (DNA): TGCGCCAGCAGCCAAGATTCGCAGGCGGGGGGAAAACTGTTTTTT. Translation: CASSQDSQAGGKLFF.

The chain employs TRBV29-1 and TRBJ2-3, with D tentatively TRBD1 (6 bases). Trimming shortened V by 6 bases and J by 3 bases, and 16 bases separated the two germline ends. This CDR3 has 14 residues. Germline values: CDR1 SQVTM, CDR2 ANQGSEA. CDR3 residues: CSVGRDTQTDTQYF. CDR3 sequence (DNA): TGCAGCGTGGGCCGGGACACTCAAACAGATACGCAGTATTTT.

This chain links TRBV3-1 (or the pseudogene TRBV3-2) with TRBJ1-5; D gene unclear. V was trimmed by 2 bases and J by 0 bases, leaving 14 bases between them. The CDR3 extends over 17 amino acids. The germline V gene encodes CDR1 LGHDT and CDR2 YNNKEL (reference sequence). CDR3: CASSQNFSRNSNQPQHF. The DNA for the CDR3 is TGTGCCAGCAGCCAAAATTTTTCCAGAAATAGCAATCAGCCCCAGCATTTT.

This chain connects TRBV20-1 to TRBJ1-2, with a possible D match to TRBD1 (5 bases). The CDR3 loop spans 11 amino acids. Germline V lookup: CDR1 DFQATT, CDR2 SNEGSKA (reference sequence). V was cut by 4 bases and J by 9 bases, with 12 bases left in between. The chain's CDR3 is CSATRQSSYTF. The CDR3, as DNA: TGCAGTGCTACTCGACAGTCGAGCTACACCTTC.

This clone was seen a handful of times. The chain carries TRBV20-1 and TRBJ2-5; the D gene is possibly TRBD1 (6 bases). The CDR3 is made up of 12 amino acids. Trimming removed 3 bases at V and 5 bases at J, with 10 bases between. CDR1 and CDR2 (germline): DFQATT, SNEGSKA (reference sequence). The CDR3 reads CSASWGLETQYF. In nucleotides, the CDR3 is TGCAGTGCTAGTTGGGGGCTGGAGACCCAGTACTTC.